This entry describes one TCR beta chain. The target antigen is unknown. These data originate in a study of T cell repertoires in cytomegalovirus infection. Study-level information: Researchers turned to recently identified HLA-C-restricted CMV epitopes as well as well-studied HLA-B-restricted ones. CMV infection and matching HLA type were both indicated by public TCR beta signatures.

Using its own MiXCR run on the reads, TCRdb lists one record per CDR3 protein. The data show around 500,000 distinct CDR3 sequences, with about 44% seen just once and approximately 40% held by the top ten. This CDR3 is built from 14 residues. From germline, CDR1 is DFQATT and CDR2 SNEGSKA (reference sequence). V was trimmed by 6 bases and J by 0 bases, leaving 12 bases between them. Findings and caveats of the study: HLA-C-restricted, CMV-specific TCR beta clonotypes were dominant ex vivo. Carriage of CMV together with the relevant HLA was identifiable through cumulative public TCR beta family frequency.

The TCR was taken from a human donor in good health (CMV status not recorded). Some clones in this sample may be carry-over from other donors' samples. Sample: cultured PBMCs, taken from culture after CMV antigen stimulation. J is TRBJ1-3 and V is TRBV20-1; D is unclear. CDR3 sequence reads: CSAQPGNSGNTIYF. CDR3 bases: TGCAGTGCCCAGCCCGGAAACTCTGGAAACACCATATATTTT.